This T cell receptor beta chain was identified in a study of Ad26.COV2.S vaccination and SARS-CoV-2 variants. Looking at the study overall: Doses of Ad26.COV2.S were injected into muscle once or twice, 56 days apart. Whole-study findings and limits: Relative to placebo recipients, vaccine recipients exhibited elevated spike-specific TCR breadth.

The CDR3 has 16 residues. Germline CDR1 and CDR2: SGHRS and YFSETQ. Trimming removed 3 bases from V and 5 bases from J; junction bases left unmatched: 4. Measured with immunoSEQ multiplex PCR; TCRdb has only the in-frame clones, and not every one. The sample consists of 350,000 to 450,000 clones, around 90% of them appearing once. Treatment of the sample: roughly 20 received Ad26.COV2.S at low or high dose, single or two shots; 5 received placebo; per-sample allocation not given. Vaccine and placebo recipients were sampled on day 63 after the first injection. It was an adult aged 18-55 years in Boston who was the donor. This clone was counted a single time. The antigen is undetermined.

The sample in question was peripheral blood, obtained in a trial of Ad26.COV2.S vaccine versus placebo. The clonotype was recovered from a person aged 18-65 years who received the Ad26.COV2.S COVID-19 vaccine or a placebo. The chain combines TRBV5-1 with TRBJ2-5; TRBD2 aligns across 16 bases. The CDR3 reads CASSSGTSGGAETQYF. The DNA of the CDR3 is TGCGCCAGCAGCTCCGGGACTAGCGGGGGGGCGGAGACCCAGTACTTC.